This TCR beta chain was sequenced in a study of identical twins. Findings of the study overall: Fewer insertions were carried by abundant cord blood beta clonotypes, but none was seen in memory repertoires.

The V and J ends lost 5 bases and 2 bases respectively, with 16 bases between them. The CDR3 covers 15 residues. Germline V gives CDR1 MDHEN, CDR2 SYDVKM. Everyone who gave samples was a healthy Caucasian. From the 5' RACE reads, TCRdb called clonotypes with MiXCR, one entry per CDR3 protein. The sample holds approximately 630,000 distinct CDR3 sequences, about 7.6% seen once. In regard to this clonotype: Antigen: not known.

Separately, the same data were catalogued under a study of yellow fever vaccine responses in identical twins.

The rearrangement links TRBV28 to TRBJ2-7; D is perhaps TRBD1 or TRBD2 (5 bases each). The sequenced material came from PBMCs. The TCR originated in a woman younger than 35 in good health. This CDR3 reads CASSRPGRSTYEQYF. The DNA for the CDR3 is TGTGCCAGCAGTCGTCCGGGACGGTCCACCTACGAGCAGTACTTC.